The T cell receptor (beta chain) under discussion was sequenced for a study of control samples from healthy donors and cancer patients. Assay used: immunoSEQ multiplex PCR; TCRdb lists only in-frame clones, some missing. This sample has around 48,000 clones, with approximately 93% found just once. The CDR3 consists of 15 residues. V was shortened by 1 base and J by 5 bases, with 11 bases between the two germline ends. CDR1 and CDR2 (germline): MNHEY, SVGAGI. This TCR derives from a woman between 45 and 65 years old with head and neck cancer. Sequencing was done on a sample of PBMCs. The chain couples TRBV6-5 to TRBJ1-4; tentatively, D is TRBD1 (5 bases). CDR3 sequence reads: CASSYFQGPNEKLFF. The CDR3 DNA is TGTGCCAGCAGTTACTTCCAGGGCCCCAATGAAAAACTGTTTTTT.